This T cell receptor beta chain was sequenced for a study of cytomegalovirus exposure and HLA in healthy donors. The trim removed 9 bases at V and 6 bases at J, leaving 10 bases unmatched. CDR1 is SEHNR and CDR2 is FQNEAQ in the germline V gene (reference sequence). There are 13 residues in the CDR3. PCR was performed using 60 Vbeta and 13 Jbeta primers. Method: immunoSEQ multiplex PCR; TCRdb's copy keeps in-frame clones and lacks some. The sample carries 85,000 to 100,000 clones, 60% to 80% recorded once. The clonotype was recovered from a woman between 25 and 40 years old in good health and CMV-seronegative. The sample consisted of PBMCs. The chain couples TRBV7-9 to TRBJ2-7, with 8 bases that match TRBD1. Here the CDR3 reads CASNGQGSVEQYF. The CDR3 bases are TGTGCCAGTAATGGACAGGGCAGCGTCGAGCAGTACTTC.